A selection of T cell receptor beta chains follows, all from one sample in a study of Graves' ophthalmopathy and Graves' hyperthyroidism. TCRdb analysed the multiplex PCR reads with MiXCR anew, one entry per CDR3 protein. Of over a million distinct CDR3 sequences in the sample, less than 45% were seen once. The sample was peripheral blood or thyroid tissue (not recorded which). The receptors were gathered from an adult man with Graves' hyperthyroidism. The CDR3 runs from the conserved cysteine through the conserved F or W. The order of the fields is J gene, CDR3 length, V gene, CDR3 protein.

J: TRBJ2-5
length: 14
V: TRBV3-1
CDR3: CASSQHPYAETQYF

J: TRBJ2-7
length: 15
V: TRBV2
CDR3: CASSENTLGVYEQYF

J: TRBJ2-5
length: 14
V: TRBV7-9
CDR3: CASSLRRGEETQYF

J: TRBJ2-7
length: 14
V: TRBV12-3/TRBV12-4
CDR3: CASSRGTARRWQYF

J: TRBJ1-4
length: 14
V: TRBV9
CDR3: CASSAGLANEKLFF

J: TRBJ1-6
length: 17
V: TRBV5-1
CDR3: CASSSTGTGGRNSPLHF

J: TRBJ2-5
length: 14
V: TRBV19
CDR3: CASSQRGIAETQYF

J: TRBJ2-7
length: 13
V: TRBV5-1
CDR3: CASSTDRYYEQYF

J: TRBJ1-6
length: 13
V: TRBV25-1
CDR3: CASKGGEYSPLHF

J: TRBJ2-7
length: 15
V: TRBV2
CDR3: CASRLQGTRSYEQYF

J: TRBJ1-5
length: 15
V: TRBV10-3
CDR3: CAISESRGGDQPQHF

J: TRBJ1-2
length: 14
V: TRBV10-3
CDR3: CASSTTGAGYGYTF

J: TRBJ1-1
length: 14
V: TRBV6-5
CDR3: CASRQGQIHTEAFF

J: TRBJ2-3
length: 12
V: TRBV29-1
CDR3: CSVVGGLDTQYF

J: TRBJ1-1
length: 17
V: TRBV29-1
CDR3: CSVEGLSGVGSNVGAFF

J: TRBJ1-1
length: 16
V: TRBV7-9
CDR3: CASSVAVGLGGTEAFF

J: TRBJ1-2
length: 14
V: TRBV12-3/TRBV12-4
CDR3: CASSPTGQGYGYTF

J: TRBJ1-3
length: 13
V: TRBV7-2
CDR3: CASSSWGGDTIYF

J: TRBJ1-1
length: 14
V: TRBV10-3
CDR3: CAIKGGQENTEAFF

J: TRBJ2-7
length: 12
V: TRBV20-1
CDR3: CSAKGLGYEQYF

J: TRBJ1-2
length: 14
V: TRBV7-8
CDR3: CASSWGETNYGYTF

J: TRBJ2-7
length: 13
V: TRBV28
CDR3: CASSTNAPYEQYF

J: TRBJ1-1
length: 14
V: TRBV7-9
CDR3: CASSLLEGASEAFF

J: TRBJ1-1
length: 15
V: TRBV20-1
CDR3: CSAPEIRAIDTEAFF

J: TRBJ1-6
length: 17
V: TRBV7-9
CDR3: CASSSYRGPKYGSPLHF

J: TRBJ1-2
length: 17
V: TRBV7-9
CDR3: CASSYVPGQGRTEGYTF

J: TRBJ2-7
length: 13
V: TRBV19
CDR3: CARSDQRPYEQYF

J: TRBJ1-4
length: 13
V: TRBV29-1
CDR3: CSWNRGVNEKLFF

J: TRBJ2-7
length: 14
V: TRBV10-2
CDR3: CASSLGTGKYEQYF